The 29 T cell receptor beta chains reported below all come from one sample, sequenced in a study of CD8 T cells in ankylosing spondylitis. TCRdb re-derived calls from the 5' RACE reads in MiXCR, one entry per CDR3 protein. This sample carries a few hundred thousand distinct CDR3 sequences, around 20% of them seen once, and the ten largest clones take about a sixth. The antigens of these receptors remain unknown. Study-level results: Seemingly characteristic of ankylosing spondylitis blood was a TCR beta motif consisting of about 8 highly homologous variants.

Source material: blood, either unsorted or a sorted T cell fraction (not recorded which). The origin of the receptors is a male donor with ankylosing spondylitis.

This clonotype was counted a few times. The rearrangement joins TRBV5-5 to TRBJ2-5; 7 bases line up with TRBD2. The J segment lost 5 bases and the V segment lost 3 bases, leaving 7 bases of the junction unmatched. Per the germline V gene, CDR1 is SGHKS and CDR2 is YYEKEE (reference sequence). The CDR3 sequence is 14 residues long. The chain's CDR3 is CASSSWGSGETQYF. CDR3 DNA: TGTGCCAGCAGCTCCTGGGGTAGCGGGGAGACCCAGTACTTC.

This clonotype was seen more than once but under ten times. V usage is TRBV12-3 or TRBV12-4 and J usage is TRBJ1-5; D gene unclear. V was shortened by 2 bases and J by 1 base, with 6 bases between the two germline ends. This CDR3 contains 14 residues. Here the CDR3 DNA reads TGTGCCAGCAGTTTAAGGTTGAGCAATCAGCCCCAGCATTTT. Translation gives CASSLRLSNQPQHF.

The chain couples TRBV20-1 to TRBJ2-2; 7 nucleotides line up with TRBD1. Trimming at V came to 6 bases and at J to 7 bases, leaving 8 bases not matched to a gene. The CDR3 loop spans 13 amino acids. The V gene's germline CDR1 is DFQATT and CDR2 SNEGSKA (reference sequence). CDR3 region: CSARTGVGGELFF. For the CDR3, the DNA is TGCAGTGCCAGAACAGGGGTAGGCGGGGAGCTGTTTTTT.

The rearrangement links TRBV27 to TRBJ1-1; D is uncertain. Trimming removed 2 bases from V and 1 base from J, with 17 bases in between. The CDR3 loop spans 17 amino acids. Germline V gene data show CDR1 as MNHEY and CDR2 as SMNVEV (reference sequence). This chain's CDR3 is CASSLREIGYGNTEAFF. The CDR3 nucleotides are TGTGCCAGCAGTTTAAGGGAAATCGGGTACGGGAACACTGAAGCTTTCTTT.

This clonotype was detected only a few times. This chain joins TRBV24-1 and TRBJ2-7, with D perhaps matching TRBD1 or TRBD2 (7 bases each). CDR3 length: 15 amino acids. Trimming stripped 3 bases from V and 6 bases from J, with 17 bases between. The germline V gene has CDR1 KGHDR and CDR2 SFDVKD. This CDR3 is CATSDHRQGGSEQYF. The CDR3 nucleotides are TGTGCCACCAGTGATCATCGACAGGGAGGGAGCGAGCAGTACTTC.

The chain recombines TRBV9 with TRBJ2-3; no firm D call. Per the germline V gene, CDR1 is SGDLS and CDR2 is YYNGEE. This CDR3 region has 14 residues. The ends were cut back, 3 bases at V and 1 base at J, with 9 bases in the middle. As DNA, the CDR3 is TGTGCCAGCAGCGCCGAGGACGGCACAGATACGCAGTATTTT. It specifies CASSAEDGTDTQYF.

The rearrangement joins TRBV6-5 to TRBJ2-7, with 11 bases that match TRBD2. CDR3 length equals 17 residues. J lost 6 bases, V lost 3 bases, and 13 bases had no gene match. The V gene's germline CDR1 is MNHEY and CDR2 SVGAGI. The CDR3 is CASSYSQTSGASGEQYF. CDR3 coding DNA: TGTGCCAGCAGTTATTCCCAGACTAGCGGGGCCTCGGGCGAGCAGTACTTC.

Only a few counts were recorded for this clonotype. The genes are TRBV7-2 and TRBJ1-2; TRBD1 agrees at 8 bases. Germline CDR1 is SGHTA and CDR2 is FQGNSA. The CDR3 is made up of 16 amino acids. Losses at the gene ends were 3 bases for V and 4 bases for J; bases not matched to a gene: 10. The chain's CDR3 is CASSLHSGQGSYGYTF. The CDR3 DNA reads as TGTGCCAGCAGCTTGCACTCCGGACAGGGCTCCTATGGCTACACCTTC.

V usage is TRBV20-1 and J usage is TRBJ2-7; D is unclear. There are 16 residues in the CDR3. Germline V CDR1 and CDR2: DFQATT, SNEGSKA (reference sequence). The V end was cut by 6 bases, the J end by 5 bases, with 26 bases between. The DNA of the CDR3 is TGCAGTGCCCCGATTCGTTTGGGCGTTCCCTCGGACGAGCAGTACTTC. Translating it yields CSAPIRLGVPSDEQYF.

The J gene is TRBJ2-2, the V gene TRBV20-1; no clear D. CDR3 length: 14 residues. Trimming cost V 3 bases and J 3 bases, with 11 bases left between them. The germline gives CDR1 DFQATT, CDR2 SNEGSKA (reference sequence). The CDR3 sequence: CSARPTWDTGELFF. DNA of the CDR3: TGCAGTGCTAGGCCTACCTGGGACACCGGGGAGCTGTTTTTT.

V gene TRBV24-1 combines with J gene TRBJ2-1; TRBD1 aligns across 10 bases. V shed 7 bases, J shed 8 bases, and the junction held 4 bases outside the gene matches. There are 13 residues in the CDR3. Germline lookup yields CDR1 KGHDR and CDR2 SFDVKD. The CDR3 DNA sequence: TGTGCCACCAGGGGACAGGGGCACGATGAGCAGTTCTTC. This codes for CATRGQGHDEQFF.

This clonotype was recorded only once. One end of the junction fails to match germline, which may point to a read error. V and J are TRBV7-2 and TRBJ1-2; D gene uncertain. Per the germline V gene, CDR1 is SGHTA and CDR2 is FQGNSA. This CDR3 spans 16 amino acids. CDR3 DNA: TGTGCCAGCAGTTTAGCACCCCAAGGGTTGAGTTATGGCTACACCTTC. Protein sequence: CASSLAPQGLSYGYTF. Using reference TRBV7-2 and TRBJ1-2 for the parts outside the CDR3, the full variable domain is GAGVSQSPSNKVTEKGKDVELRCDPISGHTALYWYRQSLGQGLEFLIYFQGNSAPDKSGLPSDRFSAERTGGSVSTLTIQRTQQEDSAVYLCASSLAPQGLSYGYTFGSGTRLTVV.

This clonotype has only a few counts. The rearrangement uses TRBV5-5 and TRBJ2-7; 10 nucleotides align to TRBD2. Germline lookup yields CDR1 SGHKS and CDR2 YYEKEE (reference sequence). V lost 6 bases and J lost 4; bases outside the gene matches: 10. The CDR3 is made up of 15 amino acids. DNA of the CDR3: TGTGCCAGCACGCGCCTAGCGGGAGAGGGGTACGAGCAGTACTTC. Its protein product is CASTRLAGEGYEQYF.

This clonotype was seen ten or more times. V and J are TRBV7-2 and TRBJ1-1; a possible D gene is TRBD1 (6 bases). The CDR3 consists of 11 residues. V lost 5 bases, J lost 8 bases, and 9 bases lay in between. CDR1 SGHTA and CDR2 FQGNSA come from the germline V gene. CDR3 amino acids: CASSRGTEAFF. In nucleotides, the CDR3 is TGTGCCAGCAGCCGTGGGACAGAAGCTTTCTTT.

This clonotype was observed a few times. The chain combines TRBV27 with TRBJ2-7; tentatively, D is TRBD1 or TRBD2 (6 bases each). V lost 5 bases, J lost 0 bases, and 11 bases lay in between. Germline assignment: CDR1 MNHEY and CDR2 SMNVEV (reference sequence). The CDR3 totals 14 residues. CDR3 sequence: CASSRKGGSYEQYF. The DNA of the CDR3 is TGTGCCAGCAGTCGCAAGGGGGGCTCCTACGAGCAGTACTTC.

This clonotype was counted between two and nine times. CDR3 sequence: CSAPGLAGGYNEQFF. In nucleotides, the CDR3 is TGCAGTGCTCCGGGACTAGCGGGAGGATACAATGAGCAGTTCTTC. This chain uses TRBV20-1 with TRBJ2-1, with 15 bases fitting TRBD2. CDR1 and CDR2 from the germline V gene are DFQATT and SNEGSKA (reference sequence). This CDR3 has 15 amino acids. The ends lost 5 bases at V and 4 bases at J; junction bases unmatched: 3.

This clonotype has just a few counts. This sequence joins TRBV20-1 and TRBJ2-2; D not resolved. Deletions cut 4 bases from V and 1 base from J, with 7 bases between. This CDR3 is 13 amino acids long. Germline V gene lookup returns CDR1 DFQATT and CDR2 SNEGSKA (reference sequence). CDR3 DNA sequence: TGCAGTGCTAACTGGAGGAACACCGGGGAGCTGTTTTTT. Translating gives CSANWRNTGELFF.

This clonotype was found many times. The junction differs from germline at one of its ends, possibly a read error. The J gene is TRBJ2-5, the V gene TRBV29-1; TRBD1 or TRBD2 may be the D gene (5 bases each). In germline, CDR1 is SQVTM, CDR2 ANQGSEA. The CDR3 is made up of 14 amino acids. The CDR3, as DNA: TGCAGCGTCGAAGAGGGGACGGCGCAAGAGACCCAGTACTTC. It codes for CSVEEGTAQETQYF.

This clonotype showed up just once. The chain has TRBV29-1 and TRBJ2-3; D is undetermined. Germline V gene sequence: CDR1 SQVTM, CDR2 ANQGSEA. The CDR3 length is 13 residues. Trimming pared 2 bases from V and 1 base from J, leaving 7 bases between. The CDR3 sequence: CSVEISGTDTQYF. CDR3 bases: TGCAGCGTTGAAATTTCGGGCACAGATACGCAGTATTTT.

Here the CDR3 reads CSARDPSGNLETQYF. Here the CDR3 DNA reads TGCAGTGCTAGAGACCCTAGCGGGAACCTGGAGACCCAGTACTTC. V and J are TRBV20-1 and TRBJ2-5; 9 bases agree with TRBD2. Looked up from germline, CDR1 is DFQATT and CDR2 is SNEGSKA (reference sequence). V shed 0 bases and J 5 bases; nucleotides not matched to a gene: 7. The CDR3 is 15 amino acids.

This clonotype was detected a few times. This chain connects TRBV6-1 to TRBJ1-1, with a possible D match to TRBD1 (5 bases). CDR3 length: 13 residues. Germline CDR1 is MNHNS and CDR2 is SASEGT. Trimming shortened V by 5 bases and J by 6 bases, and 13 bases separated the two germline ends. DNA of the CDR3: TGTGCCAGCAGTAGACAGCAAGGGGCTGAAGCTTTCTTT. Amino acids: CASSRQQGAEAFF.

The rearrangement uses TRBV12-3 or TRBV12-4 and TRBJ2-7; 9 bases agree with TRBD1. The ends lost 5 bases at V and 6 bases at J; junction bases unmatched: 5. The CDR3 loop spans 13 amino acids. The DNA for the CDR3 is TGTGCCAGCAGTCCCACGACAGGGGGCGAGCAGTACTTC. Its protein product is CASSPTTGGEQYF.

There are a few counts of this clonotype. This rearrangement joins TRBV14 to TRBJ2-7; 12 nucleotides match TRBD2. Losses at the gene ends were 3 bases for V and 4 bases for J; bases not matched to a gene: 4. This CDR3 has 15 residues. CDR1 is SGHDN and CDR2 is FVKESK in the germline V gene. The CDR3 here is CASSQTSGSWYEQYF. CDR3 in DNA: TGTGCCAGCAGCCAGACTAGCGGGAGTTGGTACGAGCAGTACTTC.

V is TRBV9 and J is TRBJ1-1; 11 positions agree with TRBD1. CDR1 is SGDLS, CDR2 YYNGEE, per germline. There are 15 residues in the CDR3. Unmatched junction bases numbered 4, after V lost 3 bases and J lost 3 bases. The CDR3: CASSGGTGGDTEAFF. The CDR3 DNA reads as TGTGCCAGCAGCGGAGGGACAGGGGGGGACACTGAAGCTTTCTTT.

The chain recombines TRBV19 with TRBJ2-6, with D hard to call. CDR1 and CDR2 (germline): LNHDA, SQIVND (reference sequence). The CDR3 sequence is 16 residues long. Trimming shortened V by 3 bases and J by 0 bases, and 9 bases separated the two germline ends. CDR3 protein: CASSIWLPSGANVLTF. Here the CDR3 DNA reads TGTGCCAGTAGTATCTGGTTGCCCTCTGGGGCCAACGTCCTGACTTTC.

The chain combines TRBV14 with TRBJ1-4; no firm D call. Per germline, CDR1 SGHDN and CDR2 FVKESK. The CDR3 consists of 16 residues. V lost 2 bases, J lost 6 bases, and 16 bases lay in between. The CDR3 DNA sequence: TGTGCCAGCAGCCAAAGCCGTCTGACCGAGGATGAAAAACTGTTTTTT. This translates into CASSQSRLTEDEKLFF.

The gene calls are TRBV3-1 and TRBJ1-4; D not resolved. Looked up from germline, CDR1 is LGHDT and CDR2 is YNNKEL (reference sequence). This CDR3 is built from 15 residues. Trimming stripped 0 bases from V and 10 bases from J, with 15 bases between. CDR3 residues: CASSQERSELRKLFF. The CDR3 bases are TGTGCCAGCAGCCAAGAGAGATCAGAATTACGAAAACTGTTTTTT.

The V gene is TRBV6-1, the J gene TRBJ2-1, with D unresolved. V lost 4 bases to trimming and J lost 12 bases, with 13 bases between them. Germline assignment: CDR1 MNHNS and CDR2 SASEGT. The CDR3 runs to 12 residues. The CDR3 sequence is CASSAVDESQFF. In DNA form, the CDR3 reads TGTGCCAGCAGTGCAGTGGACGAGTCGCAGTTCTTC.

The chain is built from TRBV5-1 and TRBJ1-1; 11 bases are a match to TRBD1. Looked up from germline, CDR1 is SGHRS and CDR2 is YFSETQ. This CDR3 region has 16 residues. The junction had 4 bases not matched to a gene; V was cut back by 0 bases and J by 3 bases. The CDR3 region has the DNA TGCGCCAGCAGCTTGGTACCGGGACAGGGGGACACTGAAGCTTTCTTT. Its translation is CASSLVPGQGDTEAFF. The full variable domain, completed using reference TRBV5-1 and TRBJ1-1, is KAGVTQTPRYLIKTRGQQVTLSCSPISGHRSVSWYQQTPGQGLQFLFEYFSETQRNKGNFPGRFSGRQFSNSRSEMNVSTLELGDSALYLCASSLVPGQGDTEAFFGQGTRLTVV.